These T cell receptor beta chains were read from a single sample in a study of T-cell memory formation after mild COVID-19. TCRdb processed the 5' RACE reads anew with MiXCR; each CDR3 protein has one entry. The sample yields about 350,000 distinct CDR3 sequences, approximately 15% seen once. Sequenced input: PBMCs or a T cell subset sorted from them (not recorded which). The receptor source for this set is a man between 18 and 35 years old who had mild COVID-19 (a few samples of this study predate the infection). Cell type and time point are not known. CDR3s include the opening cysteine and the closing phenylalanine or tryptophan. A D gene is named only where the DNA matches it firmly. Expanded clones are given a class, and other clones once, few, many or no size at all.

D: TRBD2; size: few; V: TRBV7-9; J: TRBJ2-5; DNA: TGTGCCAGCGGTAGCGGGGGAGAGACCCAGTACTTC; CDR3: CASGSGGETQYF
D: TRBD1; size: .; V: TRBV6-1; J: TRBJ1-3; DNA: TGTGCCAGCAGTAGGACCGGGACAGGGGGCCGAGGAAACACCATATATTTT; CDR3: CASSRTGTGGRGNTIYF
D: .; size: few; V: TRBV4-1; J: TRBJ1-5; DNA: TGCGCCAGCAGCCAAGCTACAGCTACGAGGCGTCAGCCCCAGCATTTT; CDR3: CASSQATATRRQPQHF
D: .; size: .; V: TRBV7-8; J: TRBJ2-2; DNA: TGTGCCAGCAGCCCCTGGACAGAACGGGAGCTGTTTTTT; CDR3: CASSPWTERELFF
D: .; size: few; V: TRBV7-9; J: TRBJ1-1; DNA: TGTGCCAGCAGCGCCGGTGGTCGTGACACTGAAGCTTTCTTT; CDR3: CASSAGGRDTEAFF
D: TRBD1; size: many; V: TRBV7-3; J: TRBJ1-2; DNA: TGTGCCAGCAGCCCTCAGGGGGGCTATGGCTACACCTTC; CDR3: CASSPQGGYGYTF
D: .; size: few; V: TRBV12-3/TRBV12-4; J: TRBJ2-3; DNA: TGTGCCAGCAGTCCCGCCCTAACTAGCAAATCGACAGATACGCAGTATTTT; CDR3: CASSPALTSKSTDTQYF
D: .; size: few; V: TRBV10-3; J: TRBJ2-2; DNA: TGTGCCATCAGTGAGTTCGGGCAAATGAACACCGGGGAGCTGTTTTTT; CDR3: CAISEFGQMNTGELFF
D: .; size: few; V: TRBV29-1; J: TRBJ2-2; DNA: TGCAGCGTTGAACTCCAGAACACCGGGGAGCTGTTTTTT; CDR3: CSVELQNTGELFF
D: .; size: many; V: TRBV2; J: TRBJ1-1; DNA: TGTGCCAGCAGTGAAAGGGGGGGGGAAAAGAACACTGAAGCTTTCTTT; CDR3: CASSERGGEKNTEAFF
D: .; size: .; V: TRBV3-1; J: TRBJ1-3; DNA: TGTGCCAGCAGCATGGGACATCGCTCTGGAAACACCATATATTTT; CDR3: CASSMGHRSGNTIYF
D: TRBD2; size: many; V: TRBV4-3; J: TRBJ2-1; DNA: TGCGCCAGCAGCTTACACATAGCGGGTAACAATGAGCAGTTCTTC; CDR3: CASSLHIAGNNEQFF
D: .; size: few; V: TRBV7-9; J: TRBJ1-5; DNA: TGTGCCAGCAGCTTAGACGGGACACTTAGCAATCAGCCCCAGCATTTT; CDR3: CASSLDGTLSNQPQHF
D: TRBD2; size: few; V: TRBV10-3; J: TRBJ2-3; DNA: TGTGCCATCAGTGAGTCGGTGGTGACCGGGGGGTACACAGATACGCAGTATTTT; CDR3: CAISESVVTGGYTDTQYF
D: TRBD1; size: once; V: TRBV2; J: TRBJ1-6; DNA: TGTGCCAGCAGTGATAGGACAGGGGGGAGCTCACCCCTCCACTTT; CDR3: CASSDRTGGSSPLHF
D: TRBD1; size: many; V: TRBV5-1; J: TRBJ2-5; DNA: TGCGCCAGCAGCTTGACGGGACAGGGCCAAGAGACCCAGTACTTC; CDR3: CASSLTGQGQETQYF
D: .; size: few; V: TRBV12-3/TRBV12-4; J: TRBJ2-1; DNA: TGTGCCAGCAGGCAGACACACGGGAATGAGCAGTTCTTC; CDR3: CASRQTHGNEQFF
D: TRBD2; size: .; V: TRBV5-1; J: TRBJ2-3; DNA: TGCGCCAGCAGCTTTGGACTAGCGGGGGCCGGGACAGATACGCAGTATTTT; CDR3: CASSFGLAGAGTDTQYF
D: .; size: few; V: TRBV12-3/TRBV12-4; J: TRBJ2-1; DNA: TGTGCCAGCAGTTTCCGGGGTGAGCAGTTCTTC; CDR3: CASSFRGEQFF
D: TRBD1; size: once; V: TRBV5-1; J: TRBJ2-3; DNA: TGCGCCAGCAGCTCACCGGGACAGGGGTCGCAGTATTTT; CDR3: CASSSPGQGSQYF
D: .; size: few; V: TRBV4-3; J: TRBJ2-3; DNA: TGCGCCAGCAGCCAAAGCCTAGGGGCAGATACGCAGTATTTT; CDR3: CASSQSLGADTQYF
D: TRBD1; size: few; V: TRBV7-2; J: TRBJ1-2; DNA: TGTGCCAGCAGCTTGGGAACAGGGGTGATCCAGGGCTATGGCTACACCTTC; CDR3: CASSLGTGVIQGYGYTF
D: TRBD2; size: .; V: TRBV20-1; J: TRBJ2-3; DNA: TGCAGTGCTGGATCTAGCGGGGGGGCAAATACGCAGTATTTT; CDR3: CSAGSSGGANTQYF
D: TRBD2; size: .; V: TRBV7-3; J: TRBJ2-2; DNA: TGTGCCAGCAGCCCCCGCGCTAGCGGGGGGCGAAACACCGGGGAGCTGTTTTTT; CDR3: CASSPRASGGRNTGELFF